The sequence of this TCR beta chain was determined in a study of T cells after posttransplantation cyclophosphamide. TCRdb keeps only in-frame clones here, not all; method: immunoSEQ multiplex PCR. Of approximately 32,000 clones listed, about 87% were seen once; the top ten hold more than 13%. As to this clone: Its target is unknown.

CDR3 length: 16 residues. Trimming removed 3 bases from V and 4 bases from J, with 15 bases in between. Germline V gene lookup returns CDR1 KGHSH and CDR2 LQKENI. Findings and caveats of the study: Recipient CMV seropositivity and CMV reactivation strongly tracked TRB clonality. Blood and skin or GI T cell repertoires showed limited TRB overlap.

The specimen was PBMCs. This chain joins TRBV18 and TRBJ2-2; D is possibly TRBD1 (6 bases). This TCR was recovered from a woman in her 40s with a blood cancer, CMV-positive, and with a related stem cell donor. CDR3 in amino acids: CASSPIGQQGTGELFF. In DNA form, the CDR3 reads TGTGCCAGCTCACCTATCGGACAGCAGGGCACCGGGGAGCTGTTTTTT. Complete variable domain (other parts from reference TRBV18 and TRBJ2-2): NAGVMQNPRHLVRRRGQEARLRCSPMKGHSHVYWYRQLPEEGLKFMVYLQKENIIDESGMPKERFSAEFPKEGPSILRIQQVVRGDSAAYFCASSPIGQQGTGELFFGEGSRLTVL.